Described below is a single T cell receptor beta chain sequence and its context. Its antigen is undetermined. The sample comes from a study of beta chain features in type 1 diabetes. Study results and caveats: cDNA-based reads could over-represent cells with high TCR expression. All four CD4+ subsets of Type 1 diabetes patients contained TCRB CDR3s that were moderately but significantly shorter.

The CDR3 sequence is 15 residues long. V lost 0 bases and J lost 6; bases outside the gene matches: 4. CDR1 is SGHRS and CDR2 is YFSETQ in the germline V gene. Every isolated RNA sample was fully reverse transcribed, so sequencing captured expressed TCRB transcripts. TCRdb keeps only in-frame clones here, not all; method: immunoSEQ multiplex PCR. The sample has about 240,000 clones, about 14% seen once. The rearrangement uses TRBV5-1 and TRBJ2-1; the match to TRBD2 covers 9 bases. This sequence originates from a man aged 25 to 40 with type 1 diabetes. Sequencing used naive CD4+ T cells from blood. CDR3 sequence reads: CASSLVAGASNEQFF. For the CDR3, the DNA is TGCGCCAGCAGCTTGGTAGCGGGGGCCAGCAATGAGCAGTTCTTC.